This T cell receptor (beta chain) was obtained from a study of CD8 T cells in ankylosing spondylitis. TCRdb independently ran MiXCR on the 5' RACE reads; one entry per CDR3 protein. The table includes approximately 240,000 distinct CDR3 sequences, approximately 10% detected once. Ten or more counts support this clonotype. The antigen is not known. CDR1 and CDR2 (germline): SGDLS, YYNGEE. V lost 7 bases, J lost 8 bases, and 12 bases stayed unmatched. The CDR3 consists of 13 residues. Study-wide findings and caveats: Past studies reported some motif variants in reactive arthritis synovial fluid and blood.

The source is a male donor with ankylosing spondylitis or in good health (not recorded which). Material: blood, either unsorted or a sorted T cell fraction (not recorded which). The chain carries TRBV9 and TRBJ2-7, with TRBD1 matching 7 bases. CDR3 nucleotides: TGTGCCAGCCGACTCTCGACAGGGTTAAAGCAGTACTTC. Amino acids: CASRLSTGLKQYF.